The TCR beta chain under discussion was sequenced for a study of memory CD4+ T cells and cytomegalovirus serostatus. Notes on the study in general: Each of approximately 69 CMV-associated TCRbeta sequences occurred in one to five individuals.

Original analysis: Out-of-frame sequences were removed, leaving about 2.2 million distinct TCRbeta sequences. TCRdb's copy holds only in-frame clones and misses some; the assay was immunoSEQ multiplex PCR. That table furnishes V, J and clone size, whereas the DNA furnished D and trimming. In the table there are fewer than 40,000 clones, 79% of which are singletons. The CDR3 has 15 amino acids. V was cut by 4 bases and J by 0 bases, with 12 bases left in between. Germline loops: CDR1 PRHDT, CDR2 FYEKMQ (reference sequence). Single viable CD3+CD4+CD8-CD45RO+ cells were sorted as the memory CD4+ T cells. Serum IgG to CMV pp150, pp28, p38 and p52 defined serostatus. CD4+ T cells were isolated by positive magnetic selection. Notes on this clone: The target antigen is unknown.

V and J are TRBV13 and TRBJ1-2, with TRBD1 as a possible D gene (6 bases). This receptor was obtained from an adult in good health and CMV-seropositive. Sequencing was done on a sample of memory CD4+ T cells from blood. The CDR3 loop reads CASSSPDRSNYGYTF. The CDR3 bases are TGTGCCAGCAGCTCCCCGGACAGATCTAACTATGGCTACACCTTC.